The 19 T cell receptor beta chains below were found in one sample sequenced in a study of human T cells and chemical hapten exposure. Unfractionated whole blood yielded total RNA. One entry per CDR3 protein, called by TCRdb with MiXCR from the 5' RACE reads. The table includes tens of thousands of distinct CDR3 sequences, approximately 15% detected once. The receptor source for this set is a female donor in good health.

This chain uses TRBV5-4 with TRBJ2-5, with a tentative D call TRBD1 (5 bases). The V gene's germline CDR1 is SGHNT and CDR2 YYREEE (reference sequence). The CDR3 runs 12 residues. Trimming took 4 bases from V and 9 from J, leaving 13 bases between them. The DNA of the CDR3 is TGTGCCAGCAGCACGGACACCAGGGCCCAGTACTTC. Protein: CASSTDTRAQYF. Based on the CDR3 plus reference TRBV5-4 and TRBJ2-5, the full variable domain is ETGVTQSPTHLIKTRGQQVTLRCSSQSGHNTVSWYQQALGQGPQFIFQYYREEENGRGNFPPRFSGLQFPNYSSELNVNALELDDSALYLCASSTDTRAQYFGPGTRLLVL.

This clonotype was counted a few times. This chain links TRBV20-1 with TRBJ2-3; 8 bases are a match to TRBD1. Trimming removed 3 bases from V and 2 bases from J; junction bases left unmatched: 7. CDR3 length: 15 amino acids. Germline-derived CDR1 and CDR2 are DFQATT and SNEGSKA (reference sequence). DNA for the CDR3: TGCAGTGCTAGGCCGGGACAGGTTTACACAGATACGCAGTATTTT. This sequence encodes CSARPGQVYTDTQYF.

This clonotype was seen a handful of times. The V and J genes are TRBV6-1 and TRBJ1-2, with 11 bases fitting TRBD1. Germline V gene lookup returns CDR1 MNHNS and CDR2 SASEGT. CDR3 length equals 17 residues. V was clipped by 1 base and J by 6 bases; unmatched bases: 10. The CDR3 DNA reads TGTGCCAGCAGTGAAGGGTATGGTGGACAGGGGGCGGATGGCTACACCTTC. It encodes CASSEGYGGQGADGYTF.

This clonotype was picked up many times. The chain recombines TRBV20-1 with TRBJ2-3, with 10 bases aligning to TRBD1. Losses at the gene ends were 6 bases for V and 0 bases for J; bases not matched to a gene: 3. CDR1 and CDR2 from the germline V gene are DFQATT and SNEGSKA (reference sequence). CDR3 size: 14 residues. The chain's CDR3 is CSAKGQGSTDTQYF. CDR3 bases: TGCAGTGCGAAGGGACAGGGGAGCACAGATACGCAGTATTTT.

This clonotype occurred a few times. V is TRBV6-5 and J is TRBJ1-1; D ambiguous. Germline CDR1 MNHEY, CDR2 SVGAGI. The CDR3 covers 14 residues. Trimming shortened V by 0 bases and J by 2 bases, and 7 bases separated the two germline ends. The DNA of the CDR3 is TGTGCCAGCAGTTACTCGTGGGATAACACTGAAGCTTTCTTT. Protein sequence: CASSYSWDNTEAFF.

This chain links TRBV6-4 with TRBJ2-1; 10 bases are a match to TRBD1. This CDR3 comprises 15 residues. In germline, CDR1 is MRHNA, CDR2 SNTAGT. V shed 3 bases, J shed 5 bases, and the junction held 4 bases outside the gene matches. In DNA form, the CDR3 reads TGTGCCAGCAGTGAAGGACAGGGGGGAAACAATGAGCAGTTCTTC. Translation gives CASSEGQGGNNEQFF.

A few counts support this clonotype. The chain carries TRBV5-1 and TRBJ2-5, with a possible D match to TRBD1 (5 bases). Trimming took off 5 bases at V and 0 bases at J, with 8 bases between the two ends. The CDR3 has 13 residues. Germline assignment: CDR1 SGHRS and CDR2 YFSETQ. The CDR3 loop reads CASRSTDQETQYF. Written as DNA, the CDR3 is TGCGCCAGCAGGTCGACAGACCAAGAGACCCAGTACTTC. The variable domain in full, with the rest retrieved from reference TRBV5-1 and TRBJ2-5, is KAGVTQTPRYLIKTRGQQVTLSCSPISGHRSVSWYQQTPGQGLQFLFEYFSETQRNKGNFPGRFSGRQFSNSRSEMNVSTLELGDSALYLCASRSTDQETQYFGPGTRLLVL.

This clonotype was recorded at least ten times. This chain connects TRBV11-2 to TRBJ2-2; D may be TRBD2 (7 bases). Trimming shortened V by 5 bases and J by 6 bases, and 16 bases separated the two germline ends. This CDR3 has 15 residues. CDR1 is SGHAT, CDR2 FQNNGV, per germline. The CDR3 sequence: CASSPRGGAPGELFF. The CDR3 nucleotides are TGTGCCAGCAGCCCCCGAGGGGGGGCCCCCGGGGAGCTGTTTTTT.

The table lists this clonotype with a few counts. The CDR3 sequence: CASSLSGGQLLSGNTIYF. The CDR3 DNA follows: TGTGCCAGCAGCTTGAGCGGGGGACAGCTTCTCTCTGGAAACACCATATATTTT. The rearrangement joins TRBV5-6 to TRBJ1-3; TRBD1 matches 7 bases. The CDR3 length is 18 residues. Germline CDR1 is SGHDT and CDR2 is YYEEEE. J lost 0 bases, V lost 1 base, and 10 bases had no gene match.

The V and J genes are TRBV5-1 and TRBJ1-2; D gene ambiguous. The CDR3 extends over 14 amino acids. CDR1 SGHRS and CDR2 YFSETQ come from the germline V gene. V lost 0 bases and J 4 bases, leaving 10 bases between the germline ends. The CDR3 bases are TGCGCCAGCAGCTTGGAGCCAGGACCCTATGGCTACACCTTC. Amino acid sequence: CASSLEPGPYGYTF.

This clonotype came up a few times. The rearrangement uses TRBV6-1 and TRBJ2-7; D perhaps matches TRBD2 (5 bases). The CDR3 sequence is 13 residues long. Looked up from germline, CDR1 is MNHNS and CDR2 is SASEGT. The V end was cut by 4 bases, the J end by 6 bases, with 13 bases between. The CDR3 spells CASSVGLGSEQYF. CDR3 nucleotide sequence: TGTGCCAGCAGTGTCGGGTTGGGGAGCGAGCAGTACTTC.

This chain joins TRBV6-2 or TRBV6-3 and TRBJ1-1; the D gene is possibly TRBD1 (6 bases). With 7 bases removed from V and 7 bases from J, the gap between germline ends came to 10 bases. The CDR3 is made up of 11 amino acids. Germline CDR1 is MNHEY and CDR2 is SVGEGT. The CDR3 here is CASTDRIEAFF. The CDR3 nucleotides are TGTGCCAGCACCGACAGGATTGAAGCTTTCTTT.

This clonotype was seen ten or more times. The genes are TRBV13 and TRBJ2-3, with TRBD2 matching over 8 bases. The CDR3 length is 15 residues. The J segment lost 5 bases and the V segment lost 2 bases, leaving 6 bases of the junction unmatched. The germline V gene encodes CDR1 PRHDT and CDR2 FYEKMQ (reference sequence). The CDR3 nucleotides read TGTGCCAGCAGCTTAAGGTCTGGGACTAGAGATACGCAGTATTTT. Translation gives CASSLRSGTRDTQYF.

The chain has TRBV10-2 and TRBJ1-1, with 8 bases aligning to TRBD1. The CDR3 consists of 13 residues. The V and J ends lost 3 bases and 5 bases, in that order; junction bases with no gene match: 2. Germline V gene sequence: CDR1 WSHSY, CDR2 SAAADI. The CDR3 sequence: CASSEQGGTEAFF. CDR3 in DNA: TGCGCCAGCAGTGAACAGGGGGGGACTGAAGCTTTCTTT.

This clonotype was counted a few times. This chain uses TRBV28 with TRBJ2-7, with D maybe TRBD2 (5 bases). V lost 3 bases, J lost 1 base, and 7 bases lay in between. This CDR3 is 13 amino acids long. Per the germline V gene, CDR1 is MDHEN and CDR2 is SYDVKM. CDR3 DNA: TGTGCCAGCAGTTTGCCGGGATCCTACGAGCAGTACTTC. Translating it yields CASSLPGSYEQYF.

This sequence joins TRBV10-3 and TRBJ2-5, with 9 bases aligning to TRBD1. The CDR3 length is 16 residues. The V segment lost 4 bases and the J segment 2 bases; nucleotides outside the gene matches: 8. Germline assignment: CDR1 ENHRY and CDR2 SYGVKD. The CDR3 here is CAISASTGTGQETQYF. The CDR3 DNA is TGTGCCATCAGTGCGTCAACCGGGACAGGGCAAGAGACCCAGTACTTC.

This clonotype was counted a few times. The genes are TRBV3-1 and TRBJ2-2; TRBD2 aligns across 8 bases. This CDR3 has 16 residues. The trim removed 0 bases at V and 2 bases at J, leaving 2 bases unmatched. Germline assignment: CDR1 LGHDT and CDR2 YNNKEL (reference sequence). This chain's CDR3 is CASSQEIAGNTGELFF. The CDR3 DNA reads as TGTGCCAGCAGCCAAGAAATAGCGGGAAACACCGGGGAGCTGTTTTTT.

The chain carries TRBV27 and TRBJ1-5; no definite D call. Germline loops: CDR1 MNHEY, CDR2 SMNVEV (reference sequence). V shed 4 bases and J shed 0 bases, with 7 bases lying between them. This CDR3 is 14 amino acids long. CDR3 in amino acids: CASSSGNSNQPQHF. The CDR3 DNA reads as TGTGCCAGCAGTTCCGGGAATAGCAATCAGCCCCAGCATTTT.

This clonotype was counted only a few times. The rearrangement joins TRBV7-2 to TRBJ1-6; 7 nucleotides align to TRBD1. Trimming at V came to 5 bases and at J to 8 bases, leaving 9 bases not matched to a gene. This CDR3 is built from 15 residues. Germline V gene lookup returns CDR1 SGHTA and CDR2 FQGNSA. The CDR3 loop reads CASSPRQGTYSPLHF. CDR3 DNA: TGTGCCAGCAGCCCGCGACAGGGAACCTATTCACCCCTCCACTTT.